This T cell receptor (beta chain) emerged from a study of metastatic and nonmetastatic thyroid tumors. Study context: Repertoire comparison spanned blood and tumor or nodule tissue of malignant and benign thyroid patients.

As for this clone: One end of the junction does not line up with germline, which may come from a read error.

Thyroid surgery had not been preceded by any treatment in any patient. From the PCR reads, TCRdb re-called clones with MiXCR. Of approximately 7,100 clones in the sample, approximately 32% were seen once. The clonotype originates from a female donor with papillary thyroid cancer or a benign thyroid nodule (not recorded which). Some clones in this sample may be carry-over from other donors' samples. What was sequenced was tumor tissue.

The CDR3 coding sequence is TGCAGTGCTTCTGGGTGGGCCCCTGGGGCCAACTTCCTGACTTTC. This translates into CSASGWAPGANFLTF. The chain has TRBV20-1 and TRBJ2-6, with D perhaps TRBD1 (5 bases). CDR3 length: 15 amino acids. CDR1 and CDR2 (germline): DFQATT, SNEGSKA (reference sequence).